Reported below is one T cell receptor (beta chain). The length of the CDR3 is 14 residues. From germline, CDR1 is SGHDT and CDR2 YYEEEE. V lost 4 bases to trimming and J lost 2 bases; unmatched junction nucleotides: 5. Time point specified: blood 4 weeks post-SBRT, at nephrectomy. Indicated treatment: 15 Gy SBRT to primary tumor, nephrectomy 4 weeks later. TCRdb's copy holds only in-frame clones and misses some; the assay was immunoSEQ multiplex PCR. The table lists some 97,000 clones, 70% to 85% of them singletons, with approximately 7.3% in the top ten. The data originate from a study of radiation and T cells in renal cell carcinoma.

This sequence originates from a man between 60 and 75 years old with renal cell carcinoma. The chain recombines TRBV5-6 with TRBJ1-2, with 7 bases matching TRBD1. Sequencing was performed on blood, taken from a patient whose treatment included radiotherapy and nephrectomy. The CDR3 nucleotides read TGTGCCAGCAGCCGCCCGGGACAGAACTATGGCTACACCTTC. This codes for CASSRPGQNYGYTF.